This T cell receptor beta chain emerged from a study of blood T cell repertoires in COVID-19 (dated by TCRdb to between 2020 and 2021). In terms of the full investigation: The collaborator samples originated in the United States, Italy and Spain and spanned the acute and convalescent phases of COVID-19. The material from the prospective study consisted of cDNA or gDNA derived from T cells, B-cell-depleted T cells, or PBMCs. Subjects who had been exposed to COVID-19, were actively infected with it, or had recovered from it provided the deeply sampled blood TCRbeta repertoires that made up the dataset. The repertoires were made available in a free public database intended to serve as a resource for research on the immune response to SARS-CoV-2. The samples were drawn from two sources: the first 160 participants of the ongoing ImmuneRACE study, and approximately 1,300 subjects contributed by 6 global collaborators. Sample metadata almost always included a de-identified subject ID, COVID-19 status, age in years and sex. Where available, HLA class I and class II types were taken from metadata supplied by the sample provider and were not determined by assay-based typing. Study-level results and caveats: Clinical and demographic metadata were provided uncurated, with the amount varying by source and participant.

A remark on this clone: The specificity of this receptor is unknown. No quality values exist for individual bases; no much larger clone is one base distant.

From a lookup of the germline V gene (reference sequence), CDR1 and CDR2 are SEHNR and FQNEAQ. Including cysteine and phenylalanine, the CDR3 has 15 amino acids. Only the CDR3 DNA stays, 45 bases, in frame from base 1. For this chain, trimming is 5 bases at the V end and 2 bases at the J end, and the number of junction bases without a gene match is 6. TCRbeta CDR3 regions were amplified from genomic DNA using the immunoSEQ Assay, a bias-controlled multiplex PCR. The study's own analysis went as follows. The number of nucleated cells in each sample was estimated from the amplification of reference gene primers within the assay. Sequence reads were collapsed and filtered to measure the absolute abundance of every unique TCRbeta CDR3 rearrangement. For each sample, productive Simpson clonality was calculated as the square root of Simpson's diversity index across productive rearrangements. Not all clones reach the TCRdb copy of this immuneACCESS table, which keeps in-frame sequences only. Checked studies attribute under half of the gap to unresolved V genes and leave the rest unexplained. The V and J calls and clone size come from that table; D and trimming were worked out from the DNA. This sample lists 160,000 or so clones; about 85% were detected once. The ten largest make up approximately 0.99% of the sample.

Whole blood was collected in K2EDTA tubes by collaborating institutions according to the institutions' own protocols. For TCRbeta analysis, collaborators shipped samples as frozen whole blood, isolated PBMCs, or DNA extracted from either of those sample types. The sequence is built from TRBV7-9 and TRBJ2-3, with 8 bases in between that match TRBD1. Sequenced sample: peripheral blood. The sequence came from a middle-aged man with acute or convalescent COVID-19. The nucleotide sequence is given as TGTGCCAGCAGCCCAGACAGGGGACCCACAGATACGCAGTATTTT. The resulting protein is CASSPDRGPTDTQYF.